This is a list of T cell receptor beta chains from one sample in a study of TIL therapy for anti-PD-1-resistant metastatic lung cancer. The protocol was immunoSEQ multiplex PCR, while the TCRdb copy is restricted to in-frame clones and leaves out a portion. The sample includes 20,000 to 30,000 clones, approximately 63% of them seen just once. Sequenced material: tumor tissue, taken at baseline. The receptors derive from a woman between 25 and 85 years old with non-small cell lung cancer. The CDR3 runs from the conserved cysteine through the conserved F or W. A D gene is named only where the DNA matches it firmly. Only part of the rows carry a size: once, few, many, or a class if the clone is expanded.

cdr3_nt: TGTGCCAGCAGCTCCCGTCCAGATACGCAGTATTTT
cdr3_aa: CASSSRPDTQYF
d_call: .
clone_size: .
v_call: TRBV7-9
j_call: TRBJ2-3

cdr3_nt: TGTGCCAGCAGTGGCAAAGTTTATGGGGCCGGCAATCAGCCCCAGCATTTT
cdr3_aa: CASSGKVYGAGNQPQHF
d_call: .
clone_size: .
v_call: TRBV2
j_call: TRBJ1-5

cdr3_nt: TGTGCCAGCAGCCCGACGGCGGGGGGGGCCAACGTCCTGACTTTC
cdr3_aa: CASSPTAGGANVLTF
d_call: .
clone_size: .
v_call: TRBV6-1
j_call: TRBJ2-6

cdr3_nt: TGTGCCACCCACTTCGGGATGAACACTGAAGCTTTCTTT
cdr3_aa: CATHFGMNTEAFF
d_call: .
clone_size: few
v_call: TRBV6-5
j_call: TRBJ1-1

cdr3_nt: TGTGCTAGTGGTTTGGGGACGGGCGGCACAGATACGCAGTATTTT
cdr3_aa: CASGLGTGGTDTQYF
d_call: .
clone_size: .
v_call: TRBV12-5
j_call: TRBJ2-3

cdr3_nt: TGTGCCAGCAGCTTATTAACCCAAGGGGGGTCAGACTTC
cdr3_aa: CASSLLTQGGSDF
d_call: .
clone_size: .
v_call: TRBV7-8
j_call: TRBJ2-5

cdr3_nt: TGTGCCAGCAGTTTTAGCGGGAGTGGTTACGAGCAGTACTTC
cdr3_aa: CASSFSGSGYEQYF
d_call: TRBD2
clone_size: .
v_call: TRBV27
j_call: TRBJ2-7

cdr3_nt: TGTGCCAGTTCTCCCTGGGAGGGAGAGACCCAGTACTTC
cdr3_aa: CASSPWEGETQYF
d_call: TRBD2
clone_size: few
v_call: TRBV19
j_call: TRBJ2-5

cdr3_nt: TGTGCCAGCACCCGACAGGGGAGGCGGGAAGAAAAACTGTTTTTT
cdr3_aa: CASTRQGRREEKLFF
d_call: TRBD1
clone_size: few
v_call: TRBV2
j_call: TRBJ1-4

cdr3_nt: TGTGCCAGCAGTCCGCAGCCAGTTTGGGGAAATCAGCCCCAGCATTTT
cdr3_aa: CASSPQPVWGNQPQHF
d_call: .
clone_size: .
v_call: TRBV27
j_call: TRBJ1-5

cdr3_nt: TGTGCCAGCAGCTTGGACCTACCCAATAACGAGCAGTACTTC
cdr3_aa: CASSLDLPNNEQYF
d_call: .
clone_size: .
v_call: TRBV7-9
j_call: TRBJ2-7

cdr3_nt: TGTGCCATCAGAGGGACAGGCGGTCTATTCTATGGCTACACCTTC
cdr3_aa: CAIRGTGGLFYGYTF
d_call: TRBD1
clone_size: .
v_call: TRBV10-3
j_call: TRBJ1-2

cdr3_nt: TGTGCCAGCTCACCATCCGGGGTCTCCTACGAGCAGTACTTC
cdr3_aa: CASSPSGVSYEQYF
d_call: .
clone_size: few
v_call: TRBV18
j_call: TRBJ2-7

cdr3_nt: TGTGCCAGCAGTGCCAGTCCGGGCACCGGGGAGCTGTTTTTT
cdr3_aa: CASSASPGTGELFF
d_call: .
clone_size: few
v_call: TRBV6-4
j_call: TRBJ2-2

cdr3_nt: TGTGCCAGCAGGGGGACGGATGAAAAACTGTTTTTT
cdr3_aa: CASRGTDEKLFF
d_call: .
clone_size: .
v_call: TRBV2
j_call: TRBJ1-4

cdr3_nt: TGCGCCAGCAGCCCACGGGAGGGGGGCGAGCAGTACTTC
cdr3_aa: CASSPREGGEQYF
d_call: TRBD2
clone_size: .
v_call: TRBV5-1
j_call: TRBJ2-7

cdr3_nt: TGTGCCAGCAGCTTAGCAGGGGTCGGAGGGACAGATACGCAGTATTTT
cdr3_aa: CASSLAGVGGTDTQYF
d_call: .
clone_size: .
v_call: TRBV7-8
j_call: TRBJ2-3

cdr3_nt: TGTGCCTCGACAGGGGACACTGAAGCTTTCTTT
cdr3_aa: CASTGDTEAFF
d_call: TRBD1
clone_size: few
v_call: TRBV10-3
j_call: TRBJ1-1

cdr3_nt: TGTGCTAGTTACCCGACCCAATTACAAGAGACCCAGTACTTC
cdr3_aa: CASYPTQLQETQYF
d_call: .
clone_size: .
v_call: TRBV12-5
j_call: TRBJ2-5

cdr3_nt: TGTGCCAGCAGCTTGGGTCCCGGAAATGAGCAGTTCTTC
cdr3_aa: CASSLGPGNEQFF
d_call: .
clone_size: .
v_call: TRBV5-6
j_call: TRBJ2-1